This T cell receptor (beta chain) was obtained from a study of multiple sclerosis patients with progressive multifocal leukoencephalopathy. Whole-study results and caveats: Most PML patients had lower entropy, suggesting less diverse TRB repertoires.

CDR1 SGHRS and CDR2 YFSETQ come from the germline V gene. This CDR3 comprises 14 residues. V was clipped by 4 bases and J by 7 bases; unmatched bases: 8. Data came from immunoSEQ multiplex PCR; TCRdb stores just in-frame clones and leaves some out. The table has more than 30,000 clones, around 93% seen once. Noted time point: before natalizumab initiation. About this clone: Its antigen is as yet unknown.

This sequence joins TRBV5-1 and TRBJ2-7; 10 bases map to TRBD2. This TCR came from a man aged 25 to 40 with multiple sclerosis. Material: PBMCs. The CDR3 spells CASSEGLAPGEQYF. Written as DNA, the CDR3 is TGCGCCAGCAGCGAGGGACTAGCGCCGGGGGAGCAGTACTTC.